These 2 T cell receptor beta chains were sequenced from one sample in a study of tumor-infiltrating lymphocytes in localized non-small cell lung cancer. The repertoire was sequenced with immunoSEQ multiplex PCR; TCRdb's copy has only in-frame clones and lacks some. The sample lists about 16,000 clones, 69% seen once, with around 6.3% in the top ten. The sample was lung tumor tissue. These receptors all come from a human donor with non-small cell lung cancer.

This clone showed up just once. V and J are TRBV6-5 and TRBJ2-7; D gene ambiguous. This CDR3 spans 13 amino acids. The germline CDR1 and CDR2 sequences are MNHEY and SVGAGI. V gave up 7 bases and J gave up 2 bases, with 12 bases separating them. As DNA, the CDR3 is TGTGCCAGCATTGGCAGAAAACCCTACGAGCAGTACTTC. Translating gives CASIGRKPYEQYF.

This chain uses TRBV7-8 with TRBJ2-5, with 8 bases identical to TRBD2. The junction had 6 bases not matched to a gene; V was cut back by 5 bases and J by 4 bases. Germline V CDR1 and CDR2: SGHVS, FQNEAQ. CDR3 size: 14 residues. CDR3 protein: CASSTPLAGETQYF. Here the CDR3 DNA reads TGTGCCAGCAGCACCCCCCTAGCGGGAGAGACCCAGTACTTC.